Following are 5 T cell receptor beta chains from one sample sequenced in a study of T-cell reconstitution after alpha-beta-depleted transplantation in children. Unique molecular identifiers were used in preparing the TCRbeta library. MiXCR was run by TCRdb on the PCR reads, yielding one entry per CDR3 protein. This table holds around 700,000 distinct CDR3 sequences, about 12% found once. Specimen: PBMCs, collected before TCRalphabeta/CD19-depleted stem cell transplant. The source of these receptors is a girl aged 2 to 10 with congenital amegakaryocytic thrombocytopenia, due to receive a stem cell transplant.

There are many counts of this clonotype. The chain is built from TRBV11-2 and TRBJ2-2, with 9 bases lining up with TRBD1. In germline, CDR1 is SGHAT, CDR2 FQNNGV. V was clipped by 2 bases and J by 6 bases; unmatched bases: 7. The CDR3 covers 16 residues. The CDR3 DNA follows: TGTGCCAGCAGCTTAAGGGGACAGGGACGGTCCGGGGAGCTGTTTTTT. Protein: CASSLRGQGRSGELFF.

This clonotype came up many times. The chain employs TRBV20-1 and TRBJ2-2, with 12 bases aligning to TRBD2. This CDR3 has 14 amino acids. Germline V gene sequence: CDR1 DFQATT, CDR2 SNEGSKA (reference sequence). The V segment lost 6 bases and the J segment 8 bases; nucleotides outside the gene matches: 7. The CDR3 protein is CSAGLAGTRGELFF. For the CDR3, the DNA is TGCAGTGCAGGACTAGCGGGGACGAGGGGGGAGCTGTTTTTT.

This clonotype was seen only a few times. The junction does not match germline at one end; this may be a read error. This chain joins TRBV20-1 and TRBJ2-3; 9 positions agree with TRBD2. Per germline, CDR1 DFQATT and CDR2 SNEGSKA (reference sequence). The CDR3 sequence is 17 residues long. CDR3 region: CCALALAGPTRTDTQYF. CDR3 sequence (DNA): TGCTGTGCTCTAGCACTAGCGGGCCCAACCCGCACAGATACGCAGTATTTT.

This chain uses TRBV12-3 or TRBV12-4 with TRBJ2-7; TRBD2 agrees at 9 bases. Unmatched junction bases numbered 7, after V lost 5 bases and J lost 2 bases. The CDR3 length is 15 residues. This CDR3 reads CASSQGLANTYEQYF. CDR3 bases: TGTGCCAGCAGTCAAGGACTAGCGAACACCTACGAGCAGTACTTC.

This clonotype was counted only a few times. CDR3 sequence reads: CASSEALREGRWTQYF. In DNA, the CDR3 is TGTGCCAGCAGTGAAGCGTTGCGGGAGGGCCGTTGGACCCAGTACTTC. The J gene is TRBJ2-5, the V gene TRBV2, with TRBD2 identical over 9 bases. V dropped 0 bases and J dropped 7; count of bases not matched to a gene: 9. CDR3 length equals 16 residues. From germline, CDR1 is SNHLY and CDR2 FYNNEI.